This T cell receptor beta chain is drawn from a study of T cell repertoires in aging, cancer and after chemotherapy. For this clonotype: Its antigen remains unidentified. A read error is possible here, since a much larger clone lies one base away.

Study results and caveats: Compared with age-matched healthy donors, untreated hematological or solid cancer patients showed higher blood TCR clonality.

V was clipped by 6 bases and J by 4 bases; unmatched bases: 7. Germline lookup yields CDR1 MNHEY and CDR2 SVGAGI. The CDR3 spans 15 residues. The template was genomic DNA from peripheral blood, not RNA. TRB rearrangements spanning V, D and J were amplified using mixed TRB-A/B primers. TCRdb ran MiXCR on the multiplex PCR reads and lists one entry per CDR3 protein. The data contain roughly 1,400 distinct CDR3 sequences, 47% of them singletons. The sequenced material came from blood. This receptor was identified in a human donor with a blood cancer. This chain links TRBV6-5 with TRBJ2-5; TRBD2 aligns across 11 bases. The CDR3 loop reads CASRRLAGIAETQYF. DNA for the CDR3: TGTGCCAGCAGACGACTAGCGGGGATTGCAGAGACCCAGTACTTC.